Each of the 21 T cell receptor beta chains below was sequenced from the same sample in a study of CD8 T cells in Susac syndrome. RNA totalling roughly 0.45 to 1 ug underwent reverse transcription with random hexamers. TCRdb ran MiXCR on the immunoSEQ multiplex PCR reads and lists one entry per CDR3 protein. The sample yields approximately 180,000 distinct CDR3 sequences, approximately 95% seen once. Sequencing used CD4+ T cells from PBMCs. Receptors were obtained from a human donor with multiple sclerosis.

The chain couples TRBV2 to TRBJ1-2; D not certain. Germline values: CDR1 SNHLY, CDR2 FYNNEI. V was cut by 7 bases and J by 4 bases, with 16 bases left in between. The CDR3 consists of 14 residues. In DNA, the CDR3 is TGTGCCAGCAAAAGTGAGAGTGCCTTCTATGGCTACACCTTC. Translation: CASKSESAFYGYTF. The whole variable domain, remainder taken from reference TRBV2 and TRBJ1-2, is EPEVTQTPSHQVTQMGQEVILRCVPISNHLYFYWYRQILGQKVEFLVSFYNNEISEKSEIFDDQFSVERPDGSNFTLKIRSTKLEDSAMYFCASKSESAFYGYTFGSGTRLTVV.

The chain employs TRBV6-5 and TRBJ2-7; tentative D call: TRBD2 (5 bases). The V end lost 4 bases, the J end lost 7 bases, and 17 bases lay between the germline ends. The CDR3 length is 14 residues. Germline-derived CDR1 and CDR2 are MNHEY and SVGAGI. The CDR3 spells CASSFAPATGEQYF. The CDR3 DNA reads as TGTGCCAGCAGTTTTGCTCCGGCCACGGGGGAGCAGTACTTC.

This chain links TRBV29-1 with TRBJ1-1; D is possibly TRBD1 (5 bases). CDR3 length equals 12 residues. V was shortened by 7 bases and J by 4 bases, with 13 bases between the two germline ends. Germline values: CDR1 SQVTM, CDR2 ANQGSEA. The CDR3, as DNA: TGCAGCGCCGGGCGGGGCGGCACTGAAGCTTTCTTT. Its translation: CSAGRGGTEAFF. The full variable domain, its missing parts supplied by reference TRBV29-1 and TRBJ1-1, is SAVISQKPSRDICQRGTSLTIQCQVDSQVTMMFWYRQQPGQSLTLIATANQGSEATYESGFVIDKFPISRPNLTFSTLTVSNMSPEDSSIYLCSAGRGGTEAFFGQGTRLTVV.

CDR3 amino acids: CASSEVRVAGANVLTF. CDR3 bases: TGTGCCAGCAGTGAAGTGAGGGTCGCTGGGGCCAACGTCCTGACTTTC. The chain carries TRBV2 and TRBJ2-6; D might be TRBD2 (5 bases). The germline V gene encodes CDR1 SNHLY and CDR2 FYNNEI. The length of the CDR3 is 16 residues. The V end was cut by 1 base, the J end by 2 bases, with 9 bases between.

The chain joins TRBV11-3 to TRBJ1-6, with a possible D match to TRBD1 (5 bases). Per germline, CDR1 SGHNT and CDR2 YENEEA. The CDR3 length is 14 residues. Trimming took 6 bases from V and 7 from J, leaving 13 bases between them. The CDR3 DNA sequence: TGTGCCAGCAGTGTGGAGGGGAGAAATTCACCCCTCCACTTT. This translates into CASSVEGRNSPLHF.

The V and J genes are TRBV7-9 and TRBJ2-7; D gene ambiguous. Trimming pared 3 bases from V and 3 bases from J, leaving 18 bases between. Per germline, CDR1 SEHNR and CDR2 FQNEAQ (reference sequence). The CDR3 consists of 16 residues. CDR3 region: CASSFSILATGYEQYF. DNA of the CDR3: TGTGCCAGCAGCTTTAGTATCCTCGCGACTGGCTACGAGCAGTACTTC.

DNA for the CDR3: TGTGCCAGCAGCTTGGCGGCAGGTGCTCAATATGGCTACACCTTC. Protein sequence: CASSLAAGAQYGYTF. This chain uses TRBV5-6 with TRBJ1-2; unclear D gene. This CDR3 has 15 residues. The germline gives CDR1 SGHDT, CDR2 YYEEEE. Trimming stripped 0 bases from V and 5 bases from J, with 14 bases between.

J is TRBJ2-6 and V is TRBV4-3; D may match TRBD1 or TRBD2 (5 bases each). The CDR3 totals 18 residues. Per germline, CDR1 LGHNA and CDR2 YSLEER. V lost 4 bases and J 0 bases, leaving 16 bases between the germline ends. The CDR3: CASSLEGRGASGANVLTF. DNA of the CDR3: TGCGCCAGCAGCCTAGAGGGGAGAGGGGCCTCTGGGGCCAACGTCCTGACTTTC.

J is TRBJ1-1 and V is TRBV5-1; D is ambiguous. Germline V gene lookup returns CDR1 SGHRS and CDR2 YFSETQ. V gave up 0 bases and J gave up 10 bases, with 10 bases separating them. The CDR3 is made up of 12 amino acids. The chain's CDR3 is CASSLDPPGAFF. Here the CDR3 DNA reads TGCGCCAGCAGCTTGGATCCACCCGGAGCTTTCTTT. The variable domain in full, completed from reference TRBV5-1 and TRBJ1-1, reads KAGVTQTPRYLIKTRGQQVTLSCSPISGHRSVSWYQQTPGQGLQFLFEYFSETQRNKGNFPGRFSGRQFSNSRSEMNVSTLELGDSALYLCASSLDPPGAFFGQGTRLTVV.

The chain recombines TRBV9 with TRBJ2-5; no firm D call. Trimming took off 2 bases at V and 5 bases at J, with 13 bases between the two ends. Germline lookup yields CDR1 SGDLS and CDR2 YYNGEE. The CDR3 totals 14 residues. CDR3 nucleotide sequence: TGTGCCAGCAGCGTTGATCAAGTGGGGGAGACCCAGTACTTC. Amino acids: CASSVDQVGETQYF. Combining the CDR3 with reference TRBV9 and TRBJ2-5 gives the whole variable domain DSGVTQTPKHLITATGQRVTLRCSPRSGDLSVYWYQQSLDQGLQFLIQYYNGEERAKGNILERFSAQQFPDLHSELNLSSLELGDSALYFCASSVDQVGETQYFGPGTRLLVL.

This CDR3 is CASSFQFRTGRSSYNEQFF. The DNA of the CDR3 is TGTGCCAGCAGTTTCCAGTTTCGGACAGGACGGAGCTCCTACAATGAGCAGTTCTTC. The rearrangement uses TRBV12-3 or TRBV12-4 and TRBJ2-1; 7 bases match TRBD1. This CDR3 comprises 19 residues. The V segment lost 3 bases and the J segment 0 bases; nucleotides outside the gene matches: 14.

The chain uses TRBV30 and TRBJ2-7, with D possibly being TRBD1 (6 bases). CDR1 and CDR2 (germline): GTSNPN, SVGIG (reference sequence). This CDR3 comprises 14 residues. V was pared by 0 bases and J by 5 bases, with 14 bases between. In DNA form, the CDR3 reads TGTGCCTGGAGTGTAGGTGGGGGCGGCGACGAGCAGTACTTC. Translation gives CAWSVGGGGDEQYF.

This clonotype was recorded once. The chain couples TRBV20-1 to TRBJ1-3; no clear D gene. Germline V gene data show CDR1 as DFQATT and CDR2 as SNEGSKA (reference sequence). The CDR3 extends over 13 amino acids. V was clipped by 3 bases and J by 0 bases, with 6 bases between them. The CDR3 region is CSASPSSGNTIYF. CDR3 in DNA: TGCAGTGCTAGTCCGAGCTCTGGAAACACCATATATTTT.

The DNA for the CDR3 is TGCAGTGCTACGCAAGCGGGGGGAGGCGAGACCCAGTACTTC. This sequence encodes CSATQAGGGETQYF. This rearrangement joins TRBV20-1 to TRBJ2-5; 9 bases map to TRBD2. The CDR3 totals 14 residues. V was clipped by 4 bases and J by 5 bases; unmatched bases: 8. In germline, CDR1 is DFQATT, CDR2 SNEGSKA (reference sequence).

The rearrangement joins TRBV3-1 to TRBJ2-5; the match to TRBD1 covers 9 bases. CDR3 size: 16 residues. The ends lost 3 bases at V and 2 bases at J; junction bases unmatched: 7. The germline gives CDR1 LGHDT, CDR2 YNNKEL (reference sequence). CDR3 sequence: CASSHYSTGGQETQYF. The CDR3 nucleotides are TGTGCCAGCAGCCATTACTCGACAGGGGGACAAGAGACCCAGTACTTC.

This sequence joins TRBV12-3 or TRBV12-4 and TRBJ2-3; a weak D match, TRBD2 (5 bases). The CDR3 spans 16 residues. Deletions cut 1 base from V and 0 bases from J, with 11 bases between. CDR3 nucleotides: TGTGCCAGCAGTTTAGACGGGGTCCTTAGCACAGATACGCAGTATTTT. It is translated as CASSLDGVLSTDTQYF.

The V gene is TRBV20-1, the J gene TRBJ1-5; TRBD1 might be the D (6 bases). The CDR3 extends over 15 amino acids. V was trimmed by 4 bases and J by 0 bases, leaving 13 bases between them. The germline V gene has CDR1 DFQATT and CDR2 SNEGSKA (reference sequence). The CDR3 coding sequence is TGCAGTGCTACCCGACAGGCTCGTAGCAATCAGCCCCAGCATTTT. This codes for CSATRQARSNQPQHF.

This rearrangement joins TRBV6-4 to TRBJ2-2; D perhaps matches TRBD2 (5 bases). Germline CDR1 is MRHNA and CDR2 is SNTAGT. With 8 bases removed from V and 5 bases from J, the gap between germline ends came to 12 bases. The CDR3 loop spans 13 amino acids. The CDR3 here is CASGRGWTGELFF. In nucleotides, the CDR3 is TGTGCCAGCGGAAGAGGGTGGACCGGGGAGCTGTTTTTT.

This clonotype was picked up one time. The V call is TRBV5-4, the J call TRBJ2-5; TRBD2 aligns across 9 bases. Germline V lookup: CDR1 SGHNT, CDR2 YYREEE (reference sequence). After removal of 4 bases from V and 5 bases from J, the junction contained 9 bases not matched to a gene. This CDR3 contains 15 residues. The CDR3 loop reads CASSAGIAGDETQYF. The CDR3 coding sequence is TGTGCCAGCAGCGCGGGGATAGCGGGGGATGAGACCCAGTACTTC.

The rearrangement uses TRBV20-1 and TRBJ1-1, with 10 bases lining up with TRBD1. V shed 0 bases and J 3 bases; nucleotides not matched to a gene: 4. The CDR3 spans 15 residues. CDR1 DFQATT and CDR2 SNEGSKA come from the germline V gene (reference sequence). In DNA form, the CDR3 reads TGCAGTGCTAGAGATCGGGACAGGGGATACACTGAAGCTTTCTTT. It translates to CSARDRDRGYTEAFF.

This clonotype came up once. This chain uses TRBV30 with TRBJ1-6; weak D call: TRBD1 (6 bases). The CDR3 contains 15 residues. CDR1 and CDR2 (germline): GTSNPN, SVGIG (reference sequence). The V gene lost 2 bases and the J gene lost 1 base, with 9 bases spanning the gap. The CDR3 coding sequence is TGTGCCTGGAGTTGGGGGGCTTCCTATAATTCACCCCTCCACTTT. Translation: CAWSWGASYNSPLHF.